The next 27 T cell receptor beta chains were all read from a single sample in a study of blood T cell repertoires in COVID-19. Only in-frame clones appear in the TCRdb table, and some are missing; sequencing was by immunoSEQ multiplex PCR. The sample records about 150,000 clones, around 83% being singletons. Sequenced: peripheral blood. These receptor sequences come from a woman in her sixties with COVID-19, enrolled during active disease.

CDR3: CASSTGVTGVGYTF. The CDR3 region has the DNA TGTGCCAGTAGTACTGGGGTGACAGGGGTCGGCTACACCTTC. V and J are TRBV19 and TRBJ1-2; 8 bases match TRBD1. CDR3 size: 14 residues. The trim removed 4 bases at V and 8 bases at J, leaving 9 bases unmatched. CDR1 is LNHDA and CDR2 is SQIVND in the germline V gene (reference sequence).

The V and J genes are TRBV20-1 and TRBJ2-1; 9 nucleotides match TRBD2. The CDR3 is 14 residues long. V was pared by 6 bases and J by 8 bases, with 11 bases of the junction left unmatched. CDR1 is DFQATT and CDR2 is SNEGSKA in the germline V gene (reference sequence). Here the CDR3 reads CSASFSGRGDEQFF. The CDR3 coding sequence is TGCAGTGCCAGTTTTAGCGGGAGAGGGGATGAGCAGTTCTTC.

V is TRBV5-1 and J is TRBJ1-4; 9 bases match TRBD1. The CDR3 is 15 residues long. CDR1 and CDR2 (germline): SGHRS, YFSETQ. The ends lost 4 bases at V and 5 bases at J; junction bases unmatched: 6. The CDR3 region is CASSTAGTGNEKLFF. As DNA, the CDR3 is TGCGCCAGCAGCACCGCCGGGACAGGGAATGAAAAACTGTTTTTT.

The chain links TRBV7-9 to TRBJ2-1, with 8 positions matching TRBD1. With V trimmed by 3 bases and J by 6 bases, 4 bases remained unmatched. The CDR3 is made up of 14 amino acids. The germline CDR1 and CDR2 sequences are SEHNR and FQNEAQ (reference sequence). In DNA form, the CDR3 reads TGTGCCAGCAGCTTGGGGCAGGGGGCCAATGAGCAGTTCTTC. It translates to CASSLGQGANEQFF.

The gene calls are TRBV7-6 and TRBJ1-1; D is unclear. CDR1 is SGHVS, CDR2 FNYEAQ, per germline. The V gene lost 1 base and the J gene lost 1 base, with 16 bases spanning the gap. This CDR3 region has 17 residues. The CDR3 nucleotides are TGTGCCAGCAGCTTAGGCTTCACAGCGGATTCGAACACTGAAGCTTTCTTT. This translates into CASSLGFTADSNTEAFF.

This chain links TRBV13 with TRBJ1-1; 10 bases are a match to TRBD1. V shed 5 bases, J shed 1 base, and the junction held 4 bases outside the gene matches. The CDR3 has 15 residues. Germline CDR1 and CDR2: PRHDT and FYEKMQ (reference sequence). The DNA for the CDR3 is TGTGCCAGCAGCAGAGGGACAGGGGAGAACACTGAAGCTTTCTTT. Residues: CASSRGTGENTEAFF. Using reference TRBV13 and TRBJ1-1 for the parts outside the CDR3, the full variable domain is AAGVIQSPRHLIKEKRETATLKCYPIPRHDTVYWYQQGPGQDPQFLISFYEKMQSDKGSIPDRFSAQQFSDYHSELNMSSLELGDSALYFCASSRGTGENTEAFFGQGTRLTVV.

This clone came up a few times. The V call is TRBV2, the J call TRBJ2-1, with TRBD2 identical over 7 bases. V trimming: 2 bases; J trimming: 8 bases; junction bases outside the gene matches: 9. Per the germline V gene, CDR1 is SNHLY and CDR2 is FYNNEI. The CDR3 runs 15 residues. The CDR3 nucleotides are TGTGCCAGCAGTGAATTGGCGGGGGTGGCCCATGAGCAGTTCTTC. This gives the protein CASSELAGVAHEQFF.

This chain joins TRBV28 and TRBJ1-1; 7 nucleotides agree with TRBD1. CDR3 length: 16 amino acids. Germline V gene sequence: CDR1 MDHEN, CDR2 SYDVKM. V was pared by 5 bases and J by 0 bases, with 9 bases of the junction left unmatched. The DNA of the CDR3 is TGTGCCAGCAGTCCTAACAGGGGTCCAATGAACACTGAAGCTTTCTTT. This translates into CASSPNRGPMNTEAFF.

The chain links TRBV6-5 to TRBJ2-1, with D possibly TRBD1 on 7 matching bases. CDR1 and CDR2 from the germline V gene are MNHEY and SVGAGI. The CDR3 length is 15 residues. V shed 10 bases and J shed 6 bases, with 22 bases lying between them. DNA of the CDR3: TGTGCCACCTCGCGATCAGGGGGAGGTTCCAATGAGCAGTTCTTC. Amino acids: CATSRSGGGSNEQFF.

The chain recombines TRBV2 with TRBJ2-1, with TRBD2 identical over 7 bases. CDR3 size: 12 residues. CDR1 and CDR2 (germline): SNHLY, FYNNEI. V was pared by 9 bases and J by 8 bases, with 7 bases of the junction left unmatched. The CDR3 DNA follows: TGTGCCAGTCTCCCTGGGGGGGATGAGCAGTTCTTC. Protein sequence: CASLPGGDEQFF.

V usage is TRBV5-8 and J usage is TRBJ2-3; 7 bases are a match to TRBD1. Unmatched junction bases numbered 11, after V lost 3 bases and J lost 4 bases. The CDR3 consists of 16 residues. Germline V gene lookup returns CDR1 SGHTS and CDR2 YDEGEE. The CDR3 sequence: CASSYLHTGASDTQYF. CDR3 bases: TGTGCCAGCAGCTATCTTCACACAGGGGCATCAGATACGCAGTATTTT.

The chain combines TRBV19 with TRBJ2-1; perhaps TRBD1 as D (6 bases). Germline CDR1 and CDR2: LNHDA and SQIVND (reference sequence). This CDR3 comprises 13 residues. Trimming removed 1 base at V and 9 bases at J, with 10 bases between. CDR3 amino acids: CASSIVGGGEQFF. CDR3 nucleotides: TGTGCCAGTAGTATAGTAGGGGGTGGTGAGCAGTTCTTC.

The chain is built from TRBV19 and TRBJ1-1; no reliable D call. The V end was cut by 7 bases, the J end by 0 bases, with 12 bases between. The CDR3 consists of 14 residues. The germline CDR1 and CDR2 sequences are LNHDA and SQIVND (reference sequence). In DNA, the CDR3 is TGTGCCAGTATTGGAGGTTTCATGAACACTGAAGCTTTCTTT. Its protein product is CASIGGFMNTEAFF. The full variable domain, in which reference TRBV19 and TRBJ1-1 provide the parts outside the CDR3, is DGGITQSPKYLFRKEGQNVTLSCEQNLNHDAMYWYRQDPGQGLRLIYYSQIVNDFQKGDIAEGYSVSREKKESFPLTVTSAQKNPTAFYLCASIGGFMNTEAFFGQGTRLTVV.

The chain employs TRBV2 and TRBJ1-1; D is unresolved. The CDR3 runs to 14 residues. Trimming left V 3 bases short and J 4 bases short, with 12 bases between. Germline CDR1 reads SNHLY; CDR2 reads FYNNEI. Here the CDR3 DNA reads TGTGCCAGCAGTGAGGAGCGGATTTTCACTGAAGCTTTCTTT. Translation gives CASSEERIFTEAFF.

The chain couples TRBV5-1 to TRBJ2-1, with TRBD2 matching over 9 bases. Germline V gene data show CDR1 as SGHRS and CDR2 as YFSETQ. This CDR3 is 18 amino acids long. Trimming at V came to 1 base and at J to 6 bases, leaving 14 bases not matched to a gene. CDR3 DNA sequence: TGCGCCAGCAGCTTGTTAGCGGTGGGCGGGAGGGCCTCCAATGAGCAGTTCTTC. This codes for CASSLLAVGGRASNEQFF.

This chain connects TRBV6-5 to TRBJ1-2, with D possibly TRBD1 on 5 matching bases. V lost 5 bases, J lost 7 bases, and 11 bases lay in between. The germline CDR1 and CDR2 sequences are MNHEY and SVGAGI. The CDR3 length is 12 residues. This CDR3 reads CASSRGTSGYTF. The DNA for the CDR3 is TGTGCCAGCAGTCGAGGGACTTCTGGCTACACCTTC.

The chain uses TRBV7-9 and TRBJ2-5, with no clear D. The ends were cut back, 4 bases at V and 5 bases at J, with 14 bases in the middle. The CDR3 spans 14 residues. CDR1 SEHNR and CDR2 FQNEAQ come from the germline V gene (reference sequence). The CDR3 loop is CASSWASVVETQYF. The CDR3 DNA is TGTGCCAGCAGCTGGGCCTCGGTAGTCGAGACCCAGTACTTC.

The rearrangement joins TRBV18 to TRBJ2-1; 8 nucleotides line up with TRBD2. Germline V gene sequence: CDR1 KGHSH, CDR2 LQKENI. J gave up 0 bases and V 6 bases, and 7 bases lay outside the gene matches. CDR3 length: 16 amino acids. The CDR3: CASSFSSGSSYNEQFF. The CDR3 nucleotides read TGTGCCAGCTCCTTCTCGAGCGGGAGCTCCTACAATGAGCAGTTCTTC.

The rearrangement uses TRBV7-9 and TRBJ1-2; D unclear. Trimming cost V 1 base and J 6 bases, with 15 bases left between them. Germline CDR1 is SEHNR and CDR2 is FQNEAQ (reference sequence). The CDR3 sequence is 15 residues long. The CDR3 DNA reads as TGTGCCAGCAGCTTAGTAGTAACACAGTTGCATGGCTACACCTTC. This encodes CASSLVVTQLHGYTF.

V usage is TRBV27 and J usage is TRBJ2-7; 15 bases are a match to TRBD2. Germline CDR1 MNHEY, CDR2 SMNVEV (reference sequence). CDR3 length equals 17 residues. J was trimmed by 5 bases and V by 3 bases; bases with no gene match: 8. The DNA for the CDR3 is TGTGCCAGCAGTTTCTGGACTAGCGGGAGGGCTATCCACGAGCAGTACTTC. Its protein product is CASSFWTSGRAIHEQYF.

This chain links TRBV25-1 with TRBJ2-3; TRBD2 might be the D (6 bases). The CDR3 is 12 residues long. In germline, CDR1 is MGHDK, CDR2 SYGVNS. V shed 6 bases and J shed 11 bases, with 15 bases lying between them. The CDR3 bases are TGTGCCAGCAGCGGGGGAATCGGAGGGCAGTATTTT. Translated: CASSGGIGGQYF. Full variable domain (outside the CDR3, taken from reference TRBV25-1 and TRBJ2-3): EADIYQTPRYLVIGTGKKITLECSQTMGHDKMYWYQQDPGMELHLIHYSYGVNSTEKGDLSSESTVSRIRTEHFPLTLESARPSHTSQYLCASSGGIGGQYFGPGTRLTVL.

Here the CDR3 reads CASSINRDTEAFF. The CDR3 DNA reads TGTGCCAGTAGTATTAACAGGGACACTGAAGCTTTCTTT. The gene calls are TRBV19 and TRBJ1-1, with a possible D match to TRBD1 (6 bases). V was trimmed by 3 bases and J by 3 bases, leaving 8 bases between them. The CDR3 is 13 residues long. Germline V CDR1 and CDR2: LNHDA, SQIVND (reference sequence).

The V gene is TRBV15, the J gene TRBJ1-2; D is undetermined. The CDR3 is 14 amino acids. Germline CDR1 reads LNHNV; CDR2 reads YYDKDF (reference sequence). V was trimmed by 1 base and J by 4 bases, leaving 10 bases between them. CDR3 nucleotides: TGTGCCACCAGCAGAGGGGCAGGAACCTATGGCTACACCTTC. Protein product: CATSRGAGTYGYTF.

The V gene is TRBV6-1, the J gene TRBJ1-2; D is unclear. Trimming stripped 2 bases from V and 2 bases from J, with 6 bases between. The CDR3 runs 13 residues. CDR1 and CDR2 (germline): MNHNS, SASEGT. DNA for the CDR3: TGTGCCAGCAGTGAACGGGAGAACTATGGCTACACCTTC. Translation: CASSERENYGYTF.

The chain combines TRBV6-1 with TRBJ1-2; TRBD1 agrees at 8 bases. Germline V gene sequence: CDR1 MNHNS, CDR2 SASEGT. V shed 3 bases, J shed 6 bases, and the junction held 12 bases outside the gene matches. CDR3 length: 16 residues. The CDR3 loop reads CASSDRPGQEVHGYTF. As DNA, the CDR3 is TGTGCCAGCAGTGATCGTCCGGGACAGGAGGTCCATGGCTACACCTTC.

The V call is TRBV14, the J call TRBJ2-7; D is unclear. The CDR3 spans 15 residues. V was trimmed by 1 base and J by 0 bases, leaving 10 bases between them. Looked up from germline, CDR1 is SGHDN and CDR2 is FVKESK. The CDR3 loop is CASSQGSRSSYEQYF. The CDR3 nucleotides are TGTGCCAGCAGCCAAGGGAGTCGAAGCTCCTACGAGCAGTACTTC.

This clone occurred a few times. This rearrangement joins TRBV7-9 to TRBJ2-5; 9 bases map to TRBD1. V dropped 0 bases and J dropped 1; count of bases not matched to a gene: 3. Germline V gives CDR1 SEHNR, CDR2 FQNEAQ (reference sequence). This CDR3 has 16 residues. CDR3 amino acids: CASSLALGQGQETQYF. The CDR3 DNA follows: TGTGCCAGCAGCTTAGCGTTGGGACAGGGCCAAGAGACCCAGTACTTC.